The 16 T cell receptor beta chains listed next were all sequenced from one sample in a study of Tregs in tolerant kidney transplant recipients. Profiled with immunoSEQ multiplex PCR; TCRdb holds only in-frame clones, not every one. The data contain 100,000 or so clones, roughly 93% of them singletons. Related graft donors supplied nonmyeloablative bone marrow transplants, and mixed chimerism was transient. Sequenced here: CD4+ T cells from blood (PBMCs), sampled 12 months after the transplant. Receptor source: a human patient who received a combined kidney and bone marrow transplant. Certain T cells may be donor cells from the graft.

The chain combines TRBV11-3 with TRBJ2-1; 9 bases agree with TRBD2. The CDR3 has 18 amino acids. Per the germline V gene, CDR1 is SGHNT and CDR2 is YENEEA. After removal of 3 bases from V and 2 bases from J, the junction contained 11 bases not matched to a gene. The CDR3 nucleotides read TGTGCCAGCAGCTTTCGCGGTTCTAGCGGGATGGCCTACAATGAGCAGTTCTTC. Residues: CASSFRGSSGMAYNEQFF.

This sequence joins TRBV18 and TRBJ2-1, with D possibly being TRBD1 (5 bases). The CDR3 is 12 amino acids. Trimming took off 1 base at V and 9 bases at J, with 7 bases between the two ends. Germline V gives CDR1 KGHSH, CDR2 LQKENI. The CDR3 loop reads CASSPLGVEQFF. DNA for the CDR3: TGTGCCAGCTCACCACTAGGGGTTGAGCAGTTCTTC.

This clone was found a few times. The rearrangement links TRBV5-6 to TRBJ2-5, with TRBD2 as a possible D gene (7 bases). Trimming removed 2 bases at V and 5 bases at J, with 13 bases between. The germline V gene encodes CDR1 SGHDT and CDR2 YYEEEE. The CDR3 totals 14 residues. The CDR3 loop is CASSLGGGLETQYF. For the CDR3, the DNA is TGTGCCAGCAGCTTAGGGGGGGGCCTGGAGACCCAGTACTTC. Filled out from reference TRBV5-6 and TRBJ2-5, the complete variable domain reads DAGVTQSPTHLIKTRGQQVTLRCSPKSGHDTVSWYQQALGQGPQFIFQYYEEEERQRGNFPDRFSGHQFPNYSSELNVNALLLGDSALYLCASSLGGGLETQYFGPGTRLLVL.

The table lists this clone with a count of one. The chain is built from TRBV25-1 and TRBJ2-3; a possible D gene is TRBD1 (6 bases). CDR1 and CDR2 (germline): MGHDK, SYGVNS. The germline V and J ends were trimmed by 7 bases and 1 base, with 9 bases remaining between them. The length of the CDR3 is 13 residues. The CDR3 sequence: CASNNRGTDTQYF. The DNA of the CDR3 is TGTGCCAGCAATAACAGGGGCACAGATACGCAGTATTTT.

V gene TRBV7-2 combines with J gene TRBJ2-7, with 9 positions matching TRBD2. Germline V gene data show CDR1 as SGHTA and CDR2 as FQGNSA. V dropped 5 bases and J dropped 3; count of bases not matched to a gene: 11. The CDR3 totals 16 residues. Here the CDR3 DNA reads TGTGCCAGCAGCATGTCTAGGACTAGCGCTGACTACGAGCAGTACTTC. This encodes CASSMSRTSADYEQYF.

The rearrangement uses TRBV11-3 and TRBJ2-3, with D possibly being TRBD1 (5 bases). The CDR3 covers 15 residues. V was shortened by 5 bases and J by 0 bases, with 12 bases between the two germline ends. Germline CDR1 is SGHNT and CDR2 is YENEEA. CDR3 in DNA: TGTGCCAGCAGCGGAAGGAAGGGGAGCACAGATACGCAGTATTTT. Amino acids: CASSGRKGSTDTQYF.

The chain recombines TRBV11-1 with TRBJ1-2; D unclear. CDR3 length: 12 amino acids. Germline lookup yields CDR1 SGHAT and CDR2 FQDESV (reference sequence). V dropped 7 bases and J dropped 2 bases, with 8 bases sitting between them. The CDR3, as DNA: TGTGCCAGCACCTCGGGGAACTATGGCTACACCTTC. The encoded protein is CASTSGNYGYTF.

The CDR3 reads CASSQDSYAGDTQYF. In DNA form, the CDR3 reads TGCGCCAGCAGCCAAGATTCTTACGCTGGCGATACGCAGTATTTT. V is TRBV4-3 and J is TRBJ2-3, with D uncertain. In germline, CDR1 is LGHNA, CDR2 YSLEER. V was trimmed by 0 bases and J by 6 bases, leaving 13 bases between them. The CDR3 runs to 15 residues.

The chain links TRBV6-5 to TRBJ2-4; D is perhaps TRBD2 (5 bases). The CDR3 length is 16 residues. Trimming stripped 0 bases from V and 2 bases from J, with 11 bases between. The V gene's germline CDR1 is MNHEY and CDR2 SVGAGI. CDR3 sequence: CASSYSLGGSKNIQYF. The DNA for the CDR3 is TGTGCCAGCAGTTACTCGCTCGGCGGGTCCAAAAACATTCAGTACTTC.

This sequence joins TRBV2 and TRBJ2-3, with a weak D call TRBD1 (5 bases). Germline V gives CDR1 SNHLY, CDR2 FYNNEI. V was cut by 9 bases and J by 4 bases, with 8 bases left in between. The CDR3 totals 11 residues. For the CDR3, the DNA is TGTGCCAGAGGGGCAGCAGATACGCAGTATTTT. Translation: CARGAADTQYF.

The chain has TRBV7-3 and TRBJ2-1, with TRBD2 matching over 11 bases. The germline V gene encodes CDR1 SGHTA and CDR2 FQGTGA. The CDR3 spans 16 residues. With 5 bases clipped from V and 6 bases from J, the junction kept 9 bases outside the gene matches. The CDR3 reads CASSDLGLAGGNEQFF. The CDR3 nucleotides are TGTGCCAGCAGCGACCTCGGACTAGCGGGCGGCAATGAGCAGTTCTTC.

The chain joins TRBV9 to TRBJ2-3; TRBD2 matches at 8 bases. Germline CDR1 SGDLS, CDR2 YYNGEE. V shed 0 bases, J shed 1 base, and the junction held 1 base outside the gene matches. The CDR3 has 15 residues. CDR3 bases: TGTGCCAGCAGCGTAGGGCGGGGGGGCACAGATACGCAGTATTTT. Its translation is CASSVGRGGTDTQYF.

This chain joins TRBV10-3 and TRBJ2-7; 7 positions agree with TRBD1. Germline V CDR1 and CDR2: ENHRY, SYGVKD. V shed 6 bases and J 4 bases; nucleotides not matched to a gene: 9. This CDR3 is built from 14 residues. The CDR3 DNA reads TGTGCCATCAGCCGACAGGGTAAGGGATACGAGCAGTACTTC. This codes for CAISRQGKGYEQYF.

The chain recombines TRBV2 with TRBJ2-1; D uncertain. The CDR3 contains 12 residues. V was shortened by 1 base and J by 10 bases, with 8 bases between the two germline ends. The germline CDR1 and CDR2 sequences are SNHLY and FYNNEI. CDR3 in DNA: TGTGCCAGCAGTGAAGACAGTCGGGAGCAGTTCTTC. Translation: CASSEDSREQFF.

The rearrangement links TRBV7-9 to TRBJ2-4, with 14 positions matching TRBD2. From germline, CDR1 is SEHNR and CDR2 FQNEAQ (reference sequence). CDR3 length: 18 residues. Trimming cost V 5 bases and J 0 bases; bases outside gene matches: 6. CDR3 protein: CASSRGLAGDLAKNIQYF. The CDR3, as DNA: TGTGCCAGCAGCCGGGGACTAGCGGGAGACCTAGCCAAAAACATTCAGTACTTC.

This sequence joins TRBV4-1 and TRBJ1-4, with TRBD1 as a possible D gene (5 bases). The germline gives CDR1 MGHRA, CDR2 YSYEKL. This CDR3 spans 17 amino acids. Trimming shortened V by 0 bases and J by 8 bases, and 19 bases separated the two germline ends. The CDR3 spells CASSQDRVRREGEKLFF. CDR3 DNA: TGCGCCAGCAGCCAAGATCGGGTGCGACGGGAGGGGGAAAAACTGTTTTTT.